This T cell receptor (beta chain) derives from a study of CD8 T cells in Susac syndrome. The V end lost 2 bases, the J end lost 6 bases, and 17 bases lay between the germline ends. From germline, CDR1 is KGHSH and CDR2 LQKENI. The CDR3 has 16 residues. Random hexamers served to reverse transcribe roughly 0.5 to 1 ug RNA. Amplification of the TCR beta CDR3 was carried out by immunoSEQ multiplex PCR, which spanned a total of 54 Vbeta and 13 Jbeta segments. TCRdb reanalysed the immunoSEQ multiplex PCR reads using MiXCR and keeps one entry per CDR3 protein. Among 150,000 to 200,000 distinct CDR3 sequences listed, roughly 93% were seen once. The study used healthy donors as controls matched for age and sex.

The clonotype comes from a human donor in good health. The sequenced sample was CD4+ T cells from PBMCs. This rearrangement joins TRBV18 to TRBJ2-4; the D gene could be TRBD1 or TRBD2 (6 bases each). The CDR3 loop reads CASSPGPPGGGNIQYF. The CDR3 region has the DNA TGTGCCAGCTCACCAGGGCCCCCAGGAGGGGGAAACATTCAGTACTTC.